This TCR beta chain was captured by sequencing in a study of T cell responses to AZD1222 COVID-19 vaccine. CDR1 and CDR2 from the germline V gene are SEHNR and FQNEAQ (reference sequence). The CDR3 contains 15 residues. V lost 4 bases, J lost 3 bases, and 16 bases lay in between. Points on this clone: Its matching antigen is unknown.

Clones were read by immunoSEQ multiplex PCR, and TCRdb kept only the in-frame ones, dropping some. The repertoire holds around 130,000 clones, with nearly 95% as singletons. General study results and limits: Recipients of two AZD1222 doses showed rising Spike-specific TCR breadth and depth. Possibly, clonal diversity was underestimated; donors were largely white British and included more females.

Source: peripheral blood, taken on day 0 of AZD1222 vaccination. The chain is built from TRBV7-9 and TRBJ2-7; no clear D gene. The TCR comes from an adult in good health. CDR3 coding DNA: TGTGCCAGCAGCTCCTCTTTTAGGGAAGTCTACGAGCAGTACTTC. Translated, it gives CASSSSFREVYEQYF.